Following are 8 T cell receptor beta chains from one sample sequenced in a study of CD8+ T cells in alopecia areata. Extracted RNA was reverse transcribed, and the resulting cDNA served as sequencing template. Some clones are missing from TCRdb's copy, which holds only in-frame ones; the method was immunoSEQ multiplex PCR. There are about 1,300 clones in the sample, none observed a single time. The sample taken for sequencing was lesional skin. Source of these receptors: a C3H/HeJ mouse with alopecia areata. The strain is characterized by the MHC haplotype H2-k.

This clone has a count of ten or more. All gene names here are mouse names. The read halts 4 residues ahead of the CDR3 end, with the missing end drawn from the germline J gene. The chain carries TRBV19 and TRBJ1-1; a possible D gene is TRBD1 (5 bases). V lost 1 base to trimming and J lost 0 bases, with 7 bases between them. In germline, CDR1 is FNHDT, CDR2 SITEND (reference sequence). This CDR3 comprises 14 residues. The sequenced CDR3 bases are TGTGCCAGCAGTATAAGGGGACAGAACACA. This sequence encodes CASSIRGQNT. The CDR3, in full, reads CASSIRGQNTEVFF.

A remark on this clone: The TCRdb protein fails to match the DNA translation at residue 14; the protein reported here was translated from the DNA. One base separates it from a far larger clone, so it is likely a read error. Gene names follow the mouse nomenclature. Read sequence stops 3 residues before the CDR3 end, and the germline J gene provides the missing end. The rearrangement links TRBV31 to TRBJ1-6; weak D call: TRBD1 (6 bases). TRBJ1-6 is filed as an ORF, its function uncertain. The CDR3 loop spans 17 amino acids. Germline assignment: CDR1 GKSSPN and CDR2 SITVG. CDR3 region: CAWSPHPRGSSNSPLYF. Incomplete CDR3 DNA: TGTGCCTGGAGTCCCCATCCCAGGGGTTCCTCTAATTCGCCC.

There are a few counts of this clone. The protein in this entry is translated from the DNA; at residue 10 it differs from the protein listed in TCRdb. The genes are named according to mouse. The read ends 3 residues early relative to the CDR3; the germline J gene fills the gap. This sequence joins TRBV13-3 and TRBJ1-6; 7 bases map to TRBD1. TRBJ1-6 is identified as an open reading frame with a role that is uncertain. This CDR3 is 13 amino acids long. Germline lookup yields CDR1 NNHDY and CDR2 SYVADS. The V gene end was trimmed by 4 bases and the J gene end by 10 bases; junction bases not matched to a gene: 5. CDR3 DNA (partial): TGTGCCAGCAGTATCCTCAGGGGGTCGCCC. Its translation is CASSILRGSP. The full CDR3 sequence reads CASSILRGSPLYF.

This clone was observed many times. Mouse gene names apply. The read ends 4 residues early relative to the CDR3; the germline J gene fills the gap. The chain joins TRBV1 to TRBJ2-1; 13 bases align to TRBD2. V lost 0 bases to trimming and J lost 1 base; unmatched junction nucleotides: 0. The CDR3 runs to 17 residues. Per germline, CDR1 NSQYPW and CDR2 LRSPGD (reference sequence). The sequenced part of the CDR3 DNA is TGCACCTGCAGTGCAGAGGGACTGGGGGGGAACTATGCT. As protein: CTCSAEGLGGNYA. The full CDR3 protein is CTCSAEGLGGNYAEQFF.

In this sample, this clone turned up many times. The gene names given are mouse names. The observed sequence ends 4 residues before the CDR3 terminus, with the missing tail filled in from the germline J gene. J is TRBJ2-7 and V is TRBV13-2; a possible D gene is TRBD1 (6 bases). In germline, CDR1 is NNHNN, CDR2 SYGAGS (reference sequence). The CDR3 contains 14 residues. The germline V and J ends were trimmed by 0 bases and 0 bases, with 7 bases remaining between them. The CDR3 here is CASGDGGGSYEQYF. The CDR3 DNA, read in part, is TGTGCCAGCGGTGATGGAGGGGGCTCCTAT.

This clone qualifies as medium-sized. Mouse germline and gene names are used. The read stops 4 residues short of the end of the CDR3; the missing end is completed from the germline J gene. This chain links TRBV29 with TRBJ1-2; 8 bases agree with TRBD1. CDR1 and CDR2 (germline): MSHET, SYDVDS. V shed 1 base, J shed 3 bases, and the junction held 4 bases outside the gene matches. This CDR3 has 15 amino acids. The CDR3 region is CASSLFPGGDSDYTF. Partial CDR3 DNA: TGTGCTAGCAGTTTATTCCCAGGGGGCGACTCC.

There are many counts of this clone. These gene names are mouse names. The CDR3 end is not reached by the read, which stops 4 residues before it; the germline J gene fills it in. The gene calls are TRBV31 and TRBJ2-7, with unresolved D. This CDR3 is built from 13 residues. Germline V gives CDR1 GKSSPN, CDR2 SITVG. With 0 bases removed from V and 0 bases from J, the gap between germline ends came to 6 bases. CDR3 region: CAWSLDISYEQYF. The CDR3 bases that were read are TGTGCCTGGAGTCTAGACATCTCCTAT.

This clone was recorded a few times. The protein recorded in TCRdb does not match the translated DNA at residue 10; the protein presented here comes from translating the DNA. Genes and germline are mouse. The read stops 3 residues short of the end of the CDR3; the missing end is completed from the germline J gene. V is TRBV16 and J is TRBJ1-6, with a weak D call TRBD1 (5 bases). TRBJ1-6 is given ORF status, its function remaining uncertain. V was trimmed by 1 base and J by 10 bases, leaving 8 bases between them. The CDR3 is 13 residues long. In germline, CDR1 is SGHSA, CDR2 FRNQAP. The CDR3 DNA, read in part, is TGTGCAAGCAGCTTAGCTGGGGGGTCGCCC. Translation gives CASSLAGGSP. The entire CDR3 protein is CASSLAGGSPLYF.